One T cell receptor (beta chain) is described in this entry. Its cognate antigen has yet to be identified. No much larger clone exists at a distance of one base, and base qualities are not known. Per the publication, the treatment or condition label means: some 19 received Ad26.COV2.S at low or high dose, single or two shots; 5 received placebo; per-sample allocation not given. Repertoires of vaccine and placebo recipients were sequenced from samples taken on day 63 after the first injection. In Cohort 1b, roughly 25 adults aged 18-55 years were enrolled at a single site in Boston, USA, between 29 July and 7 August 2020. Ad26.COV2.S consisted of a replication-incompetent adenovirus type 26 vector by which a prefusion-stabilized SARS-CoV-2 spike protein from the original Wuhan strain was expressed. These data originate in a study of Ad26.COV2.S vaccination and SARS-CoV-2 variants (dated by TCRdb to the early 2020s). With respect to the entire study: Vaccine-arm donors came from COV1001, a multicentre, randomized, double-blind, placebo-controlled phase I-IIa trial of Ad26.COV2.S in healthy adults. Ad26.COV2.S was administered intramuscularly at 5 x 10^10 or 1 x 10^11 viral particles, either as a single shot or as two shots given 56 days apart. Sequencing of the TCRbeta repertoire served to evaluate the specificity and breadth of SARS-CoV-2-reactive T cell receptors following Ad26.COV2.S vaccination. The TCR-sequenced set comprised around 30 samples: around 20 Ad26.COV2.S vaccine recipients, 5 placebo recipients and 8 SARS-CoV-2 convalescent individuals. Trial participants were randomized into five groups of five: low-dose or high-dose Ad26.COV2.S given once or twice, or placebo on both occasions. Blinding of investigators to trial group allocation was maintained during experiments and outcome assessment.

Study-wide findings and limitations: Comparing responses between vaccine doses or regimens was not something the study was powered to do. After vaccination, spike-specific CD8+ and CD4+ T cell responses were reported to show substantial breadth. Spike-specific TCR breadth was higher in Ad26.COV2.S recipients than in placebo recipients (P = 0.0014). Vaccine and placebo recipients had comparable non-spike TCR breadth, which fits with the vaccine containing only spike. The authors noted that the TCR breadth and depth analyses may have underestimated total T cell responses.

V and J lose 11 bases and 1 base, and a span of 9 bases separates them. The germline V gene supplies CDR1 KGHDR and CDR2 SFDVKD. Inclusive of the bounding cysteine and phenylalanine, the CDR3 is 12 residues long. The read is trimmed to its CDR3 DNA, 36 bases read in frame from base 1. TCRbeta CDR3 regions were sequenced with the immunoSEQ Assay. After extraction, genomic DNA underwent amplification by bias-controlled multiplex PCR, followed by high-throughput sequencing. Per the original workflow: Collapsing and filtering of sequences were performed to quantify the absolute abundance of each unique TCRbeta CDR3 region. T cell fraction was estimated by normalizing TCRbeta template counts to usable DNA, with usable DNA measured through amplification of reference genes found in all nucleated cells. Repertoire TCRs were annotated as SARS-CoV-2-specific when V gene, CDR3 amino acid sequence and J gene were exactly matched to a known reactive TCR set. The reference SARS-CoV-2 TCR set came from MIRA and was filtered for enrichment in COVID-19-positive ImmuneCODE repertoires, removing public or cross-reactive TCRs. Drawing on the MIRA antigens, annotated TCRs were analysed further at the level of specific ORF or position within ORF. Breadth was defined as the number of annotated unique rearrangements divided by the total number of unique productive rearrangements, and depth was defined as the summed frequency of the annotated unique rearrangements. Group comparisons of TCR breadth used two-sided Wilcoxon rank-sum tests. Entries here come from immuneACCESS through TCRdb and include only in-frame sequences with V and J called. Some clones fail to appear in such tables; in the studies checked, an unresolved V gene covers under half of the shortfall, and the cause of the remainder is unknown. V, J and clone size are those of that table, while D and trimming were read from the DNA. Across this sample there are around 450,000 clones, with about 88% seen only once. About 2.7% of the sample comes from the top ten.

The sequence is built from TRBV24-1 and TRBJ2-3; TRBD1 is possibly the D segment (5 matching bases). This TCR came from a person between 18 and 60 years old who received the Ad26.COV2.S COVID-19 vaccine or a placebo. The sample in question was peripheral blood, obtained in a trial of Ad26.COV2.S vaccine versus placebo. The DNA reads TGTGCCAGCCAACAGGGCACAGATACGCAGTATTTT. This translates into CASQQGTDTQYF.